This T cell receptor (beta chain) was captured in a study of neurological immune-mediated disorders (dated by TCRdb to between 2018 and 2020). Regarding the complete study: Peripheral blood TCR-beta repertoires from patients with HTLV-I-associated myelopathy (HAM/TSP), patients with multiple sclerosis, and healthy controls were compared in the study using UMI-based sequencing. Longitudinal samples, technical triplicates and paired sorted CD4+ and CD8+ T-cell subsets, alongside PBMC samples, were included among the roughly 100 TCR-beta libraries. Of the 68 subjects in the cohort, about 14 were HAM/TSP patients, some 34 were multiple sclerosis patients, and some 20 were healthy controls.

The sample holds many counts of this clonotype. What antigen it recognizes has not been identified. It has no much larger one-base neighbor in the sample; base qualities were not kept. cDNA was synthesized by template-switch 5'RACE using a primer carrying a 10-nucleotide random unique molecular identifier by which each TCR transcript was tagged. Every sequencing run yielded over 190 million TCR-beta sequences covering 15-18 subjects. Total RNA was extracted with the RNeasy kit. The KAPA Real-time Library Amplification kit was used to amplify TCR-beta VDJ regions with primers targeting the TCR constant region and the 5'RACE anchor. Sample indexes and Illumina adaptors were added in a first PCR, and a second PCR then increased library yield. After Ampure bead purification, the TCR product of roughly 650 bp was size-selected on a 2% E-gel SizeSelection system. Library quality was checked on a Bioanalyzer, concentration was measured with Qubit, and libraries were quantified with the Kapa Library Quantification kit before pooling. An Illumina HiSeq 2500 was used to sequence the libraries paired-end at 2 x 150 bp. To increase sequence diversity, roughly 24-31% phiX was spiked into each library pool. As for the original processing: The UMI-based MiGEC pipeline processed quality-filtered reads and removed over 90% of raw TCR sequences during error correction. VDJ genes were aligned to IMGT germline references, and each clonotype was defined by a unique CDR3 amino acid sequence together with V-J genes. Clonal expansion, Shannon diversity and CDR3 relatedness were evaluated with VDJtools (CalcPairwiseDistances, ClusterSamples), while phylogenetic trees were built in CLCbio workbench. Using coefficient-of-variation modelling across technical triplicates, the study counted a clone as expanded if it had at least 8 unique UMIs. The public reads were reanalyzed by TCRdb: fastp trimming at Q25, MiXCR alignment, in-frame beta chains only. Every entry covers one CDR3 protein and lists the most common genes and DNA from its rows. What appears here as the V and J calls and clone size reflects TCRdb's work, not the paper's. The sample records around 30,000 distinct CDR3 sequences, around 4% of which are singletons. The biggest ten clones account for roughly 25% of the sample.

Healthy controls were blood bank volunteers in Maryland, USA. For sorted-subset TCR libraries, 850,000 to 1,000,000 sorted CD4+ or CD8+ T cells were used. PBMCs were separated from peripheral blood using Ficoll-Hypaque density gradient centrifugation and then cryopreserved in liquid nitrogen. Paired sorted CD4+ and CD8+ subsets came from healthy controls, HAM/TSP patients and MS patients. Overall study outcomes, separate from this receptor: No identical CDR3 amino acid sequences were found to be shared among expanded clones across subjects, suggesting that TCR-beta repertoires were private in all groups. TCR clonal expansion was highest in HAM/TSP patients and lowest in MS patients, with MS patients falling below even healthy controls.

The receptor was derived from a middle-aged woman in good health. The source material was CD4+ T cells from blood.

The bases read TGCAGTGCGACTACTACCACCGGGGAGCTGTTTTTT. It codes for CSATTTTGELFF. Recombination connected TRBV20-1 to TRBJ2-2, and perhaps TRBD2 as D gene, on 5 matching bases. Trimming at the junction amounts to 6 bases on V and 4 bases on J, and the germline ends lie 9 bases apart. Including the terminal cysteine and phenylalanine, the CDR3 comprises 12 residues. Only the CDR3 portion is preserved as DNA: 36 bases, with reading frame beginning at the first base. For CDR1 and CDR2, the germline V gene (reference sequence) lists DFQATT and SNEGSKA.